The T cell receptor (beta chain) described here comes from a study of blood T cells in healthy people across ages. For the second PCR, which ran for roughly 6 to 12 cycles, a sample-barcoded 5' primer and a J-beta primer mix were used. Every cDNA molecule bore a tag from a template-switch adaptor containing 12 random nucleotides. TCRdb re-derived calls from the 5' RACE reads in MiXCR, one entry per CDR3 protein. Of roughly 2 million distinct CDR3 sequences listed, around half are singletons. Deletions cut 4 bases from V and 12 bases from J, with 14 bases between. Germline loops: CDR1 SGHTA, CDR2 FQGNSA. The CDR3 consists of 12 residues.

This TCR was recovered from a woman aged 40 to 49 in good health. Sample: blood. The chain has TRBV7-2 and TRBJ2-3; no reliable D call. The chain's CDR3 is CASSYAPIGQYF. The CDR3 DNA sequence: TGTGCCAGCAGCTACGCTCCTATCGGACAGTATTTT.